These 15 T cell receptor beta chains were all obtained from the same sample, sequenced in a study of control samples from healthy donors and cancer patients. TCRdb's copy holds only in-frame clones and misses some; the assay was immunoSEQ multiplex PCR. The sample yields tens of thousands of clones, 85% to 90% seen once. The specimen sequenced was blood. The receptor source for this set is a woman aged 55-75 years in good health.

The CDR3 loop reads CASSEGQSYEQYF. CDR3 sequence (DNA): TGTGCCAGCAGTGAGGGACAGTCCTACGAGCAGTACTTC. This chain links TRBV28 with TRBJ2-7; 7 bases map to TRBD1. J lost 1 base, V lost 5 bases, and 2 bases had no gene match. Germline V lookup: CDR1 MDHEN, CDR2 SYDVKM. CDR3 size: 13 residues.

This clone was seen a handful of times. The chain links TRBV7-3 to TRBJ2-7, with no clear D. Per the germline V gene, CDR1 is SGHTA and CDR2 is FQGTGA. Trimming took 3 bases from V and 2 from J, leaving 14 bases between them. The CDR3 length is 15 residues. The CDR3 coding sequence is TGTGCCAGCAGCTTTTCGTCATCTGTTGCCTACGAGCAGTACTTC. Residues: CASSFSSSVAYEQYF.

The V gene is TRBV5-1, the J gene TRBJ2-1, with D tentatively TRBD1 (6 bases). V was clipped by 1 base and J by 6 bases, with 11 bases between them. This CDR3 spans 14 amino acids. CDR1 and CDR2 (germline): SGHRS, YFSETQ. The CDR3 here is CASSLTGSGNEQFF. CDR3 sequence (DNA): TGCGCCAGCAGCTTGACAGGGTCTGGCAATGAGCAGTTCTTC.

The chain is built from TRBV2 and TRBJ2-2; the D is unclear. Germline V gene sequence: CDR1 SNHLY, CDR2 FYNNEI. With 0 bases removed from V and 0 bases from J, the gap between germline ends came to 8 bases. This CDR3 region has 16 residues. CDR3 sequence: CASSEAARTNTGELFF. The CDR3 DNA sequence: TGTGCCAGCAGTGAAGCCGCCAGAACGAACACCGGGGAGCTGTTTTTT.

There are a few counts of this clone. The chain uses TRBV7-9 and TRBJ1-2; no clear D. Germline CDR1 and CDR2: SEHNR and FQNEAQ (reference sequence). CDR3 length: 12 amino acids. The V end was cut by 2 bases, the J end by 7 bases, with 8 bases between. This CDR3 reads CASSLIERGYTF. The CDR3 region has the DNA TGTGCCAGCAGCTTAATAGAACGTGGCTACACCTTC.

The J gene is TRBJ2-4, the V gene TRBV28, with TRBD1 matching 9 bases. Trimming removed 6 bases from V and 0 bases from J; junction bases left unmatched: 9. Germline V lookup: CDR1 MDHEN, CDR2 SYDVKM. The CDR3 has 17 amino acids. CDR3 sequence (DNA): TGTGCCAGCAGAACTCCTAACAGGGGGCTAGCCAAAAACATTCAGTACTTC. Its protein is CASRTPNRGLAKNIQYF. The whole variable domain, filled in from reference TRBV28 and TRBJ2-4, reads DVKVTQSSRYLVKRTGEKVFLECVQDMDHENMFWYRQDPGLGLRLIYFSYDVKMKEKGDIPEGYSVSREKKERFSLILESASTNQTSMYLCASRTPNRGLAKNIQYFGAGTRLSVL.

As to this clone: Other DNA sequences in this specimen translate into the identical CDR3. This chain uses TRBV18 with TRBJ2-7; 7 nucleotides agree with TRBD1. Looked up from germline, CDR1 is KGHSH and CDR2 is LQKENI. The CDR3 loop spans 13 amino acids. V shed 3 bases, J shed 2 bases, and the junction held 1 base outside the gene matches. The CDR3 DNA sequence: TGTGCCAGCTCACCGGGGACAGCCTACGAGCAGTACTTC. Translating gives CASSPGTAYEQYF.

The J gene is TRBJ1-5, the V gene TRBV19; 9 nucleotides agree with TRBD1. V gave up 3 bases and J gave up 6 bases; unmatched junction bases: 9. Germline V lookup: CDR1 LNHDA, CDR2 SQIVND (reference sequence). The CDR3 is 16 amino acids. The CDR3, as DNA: TGTGCCAGTAGTATTCGGACAGGGGATTTCGGTCAGCCCCAGCATTTT. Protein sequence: CASSIRTGDFGQPQHF.

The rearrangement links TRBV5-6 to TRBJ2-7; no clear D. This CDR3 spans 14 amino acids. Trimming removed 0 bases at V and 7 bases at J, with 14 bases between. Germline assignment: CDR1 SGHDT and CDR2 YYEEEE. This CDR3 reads CASSLGLHLWEQYF. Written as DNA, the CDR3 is TGTGCCAGCAGCTTGGGTTTGCACCTCTGGGAGCAGTACTTC.

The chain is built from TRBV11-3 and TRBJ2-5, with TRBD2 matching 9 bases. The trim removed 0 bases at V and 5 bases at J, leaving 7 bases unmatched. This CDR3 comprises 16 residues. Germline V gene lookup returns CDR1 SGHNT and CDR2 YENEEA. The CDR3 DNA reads TGTGCCAGCAGCTTAGAGTCGCGGGGGGGCAAGGAGACCCAGTACTTC. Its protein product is CASSLESRGGKETQYF.

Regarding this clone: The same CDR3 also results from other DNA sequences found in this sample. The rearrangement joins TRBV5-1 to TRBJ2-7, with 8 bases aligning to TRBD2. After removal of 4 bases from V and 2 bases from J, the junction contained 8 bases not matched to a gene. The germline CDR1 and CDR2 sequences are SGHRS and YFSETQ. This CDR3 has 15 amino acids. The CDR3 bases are TGCGCCAGCAGCCGCTCGCCGGGGGGGGCCTACGAGCAGTACTTC. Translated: CASSRSPGGAYEQYF.

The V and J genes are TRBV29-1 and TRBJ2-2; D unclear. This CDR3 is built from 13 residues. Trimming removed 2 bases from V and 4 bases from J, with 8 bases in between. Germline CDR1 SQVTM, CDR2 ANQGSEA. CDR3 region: CSVELGFTGELFF. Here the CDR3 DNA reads TGCAGCGTTGAATTGGGATTCACCGGGGAGCTGTTTTTT.

The CDR3 DNA reads TGTGCCAGCAGATTGCAAAGAATGAACACTGAAGCTTTCTTT. Its protein is CASRLQRMNTEAFF. The chain uses TRBV28 and TRBJ1-1; D is uncertain. The CDR3 is 14 residues long. The germline CDR1 and CDR2 sequences are MDHEN and SYDVKM. V lost 6 bases and J lost 0, with 11 bases in between.

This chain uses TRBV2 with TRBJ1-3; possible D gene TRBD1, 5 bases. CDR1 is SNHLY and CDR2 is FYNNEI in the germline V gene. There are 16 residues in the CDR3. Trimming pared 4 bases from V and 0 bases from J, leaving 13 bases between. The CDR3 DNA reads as TGTGCCAGCAGTGTCGACGGGGCAAACTCTGGAAACACCATATATTTT. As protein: CASSVDGANSGNTIYF. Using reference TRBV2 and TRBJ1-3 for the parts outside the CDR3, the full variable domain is EPEVTQTPSHQVTQMGQEVILRCVPISNHLYFYWYRQILGQKVEFLVSFYNNEISEKSEIFDDQFSVERPDGSNFTLKIRSTKLEDSAMYFCASSVDGANSGNTIYFGEGSWLTVV.

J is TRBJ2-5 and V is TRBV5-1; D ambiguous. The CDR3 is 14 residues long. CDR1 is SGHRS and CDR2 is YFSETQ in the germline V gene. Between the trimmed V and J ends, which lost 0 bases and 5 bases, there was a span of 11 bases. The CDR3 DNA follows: TGCGCCAGCAGCTTGGCCGGTCAGGCGGAGACCCAGTACTTC. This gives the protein CASSLAGQAETQYF.